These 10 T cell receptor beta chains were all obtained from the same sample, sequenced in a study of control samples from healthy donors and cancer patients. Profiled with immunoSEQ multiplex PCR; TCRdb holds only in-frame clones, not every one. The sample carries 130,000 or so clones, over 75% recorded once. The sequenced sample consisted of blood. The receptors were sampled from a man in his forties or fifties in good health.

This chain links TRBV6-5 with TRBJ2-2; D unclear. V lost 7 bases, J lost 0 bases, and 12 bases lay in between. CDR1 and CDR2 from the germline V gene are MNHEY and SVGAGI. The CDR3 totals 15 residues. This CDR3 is CASIEGPANTGELFF. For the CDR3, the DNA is TGTGCCAGCATCGAAGGGCCAGCGAACACCGGGGAGCTGTTTTTT.

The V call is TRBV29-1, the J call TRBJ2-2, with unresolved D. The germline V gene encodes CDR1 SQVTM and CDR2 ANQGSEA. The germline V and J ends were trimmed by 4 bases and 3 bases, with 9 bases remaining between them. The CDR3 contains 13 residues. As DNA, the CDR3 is TGCAGCGTTGTGGCGACCTACACCGGGGAGCTGTTTTTT. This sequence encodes CSVVATYTGELFF.

The CDR3 DNA sequence: TGTGCCAGCAGCTCTGCTATACAGGGGTATGGCTACACCTTC. This encodes CASSSAIQGYGYTF. This chain uses TRBV7-8 with TRBJ1-2, with 7 bases that match TRBD1. V lost 4 bases to trimming and J lost 5 bases; unmatched junction nucleotides: 7. This CDR3 region has 14 residues. The germline V gene has CDR1 SGHVS and CDR2 FQNEAQ.

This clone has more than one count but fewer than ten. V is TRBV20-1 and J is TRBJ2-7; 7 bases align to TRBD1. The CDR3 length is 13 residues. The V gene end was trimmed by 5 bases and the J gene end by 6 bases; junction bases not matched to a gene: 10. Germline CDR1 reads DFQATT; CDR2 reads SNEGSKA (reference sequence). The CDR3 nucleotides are TGCAGTGCTGGTGAGGACAGGTCTCGCGAGCAGTACTTC. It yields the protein CSAGEDRSREQYF.

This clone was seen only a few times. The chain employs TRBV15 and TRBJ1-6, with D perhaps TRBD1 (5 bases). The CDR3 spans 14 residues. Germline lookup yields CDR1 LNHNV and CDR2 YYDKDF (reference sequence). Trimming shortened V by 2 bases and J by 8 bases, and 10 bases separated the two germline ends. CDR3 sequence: CATSRQLQDSPLHF. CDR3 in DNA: TGTGCCACCAGCAGACAACTACAGGATTCACCCCTCCACTTT.

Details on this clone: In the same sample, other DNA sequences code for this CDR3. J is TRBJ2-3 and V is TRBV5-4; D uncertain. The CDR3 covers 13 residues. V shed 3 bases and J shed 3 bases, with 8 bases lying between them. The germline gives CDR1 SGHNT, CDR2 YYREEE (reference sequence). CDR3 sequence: CASSSFGTDTQYF. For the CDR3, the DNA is TGTGCCAGCAGCTCCTTCGGAACAGATACGCAGTATTTT. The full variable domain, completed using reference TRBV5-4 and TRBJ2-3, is ETGVTQSPTHLIKTRGQQVTLRCSSQSGHNTVSWYQQALGQGPQFIFQYYREEENGRGNFPPRFSGLQFPNYSSELNVNALELDDSALYLCASSSFGTDTQYFGPGTRLTVL.

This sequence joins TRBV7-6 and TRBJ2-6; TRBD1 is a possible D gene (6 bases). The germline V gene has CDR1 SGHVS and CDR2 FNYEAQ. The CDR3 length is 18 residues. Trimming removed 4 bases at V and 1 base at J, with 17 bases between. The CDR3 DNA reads TGTGCCAGCAGCTCCGAGGTTCAGGGGTGGTCTGGGGCCAACGTCCTGACTTTC. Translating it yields CASSSEVQGWSGANVLTF.

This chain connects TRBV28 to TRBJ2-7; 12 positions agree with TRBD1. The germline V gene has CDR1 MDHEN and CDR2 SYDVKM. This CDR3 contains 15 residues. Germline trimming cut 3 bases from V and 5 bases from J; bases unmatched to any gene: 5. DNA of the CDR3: TGTGCCAGCAGTTTCTGGGGACAGGGGGCGGACGAGCAGTACTTC. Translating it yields CASSFWGQGADEQYF.

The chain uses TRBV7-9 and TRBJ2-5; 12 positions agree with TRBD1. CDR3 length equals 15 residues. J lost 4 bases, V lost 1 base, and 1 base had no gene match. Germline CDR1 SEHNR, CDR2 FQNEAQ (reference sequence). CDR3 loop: CASSLGDRGPETQYF. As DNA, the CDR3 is TGTGCCAGCAGCTTAGGGGACAGGGGGCCAGAGACCCAGTACTTC. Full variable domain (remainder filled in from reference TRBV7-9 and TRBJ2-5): DTGVSQNPRHKITKRGQNVTFRCDPISEHNRLYWYRQTLGQGPEFLTYFQNEAQLEKSRLLSDRFSAERPKGSFSTLEIQRTEQGDSAMYLCASSLGDRGPETQYFGPGTRLLVL.

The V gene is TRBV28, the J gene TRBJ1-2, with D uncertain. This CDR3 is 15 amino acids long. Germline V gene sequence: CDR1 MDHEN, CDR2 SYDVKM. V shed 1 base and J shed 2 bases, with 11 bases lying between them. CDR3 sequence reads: CASSLSHGQNYGYTF. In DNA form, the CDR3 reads TGTGCCAGCAGTTTATCACACGGGCAGAACTATGGCTACACCTTC.